This TCR beta chain is drawn from a study of control samples from healthy donors and cancer patients. This table comes from immunoSEQ multiplex PCR, and its TCRdb copy is limited to in-frame clones, with some not included. The repertoire holds under 80,000 clones, with 84% as singletons. The germline CDR1 and CDR2 sequences are SGHTA and FQGTGA. J was trimmed by 7 bases and V by 5 bases; bases with no gene match: 7. The CDR3 totals 13 residues. Sequencing used blood. V is TRBV7-3 and J is TRBJ1-2; 7 bases map to TRBD1. The receptor comes from a man aged 45-65 years in good health. The CDR3 nucleotides read TGTGCCAGCAGCCAAGACAGGGTCACTGGCTACACCTTC. Protein: CASSQDRVTGYTF.